The next 32 T cell receptor beta chains were all read from a single sample in a study of blood T cell repertoires in COVID-19. Generated by immunoSEQ multiplex PCR, the TCRdb table keeps only in-frame clones and is missing some. The top ten clones hold approximately 5.5% of a sample with almost 250,000 clones, about 82% of them seen once. The sequencing input was peripheral blood. Receptors originate from a woman of 80 years or more with COVID-19, enrolled during active disease.

This clone was counted a single time. The V call is TRBV27, the J call TRBJ1-1; TRBD1 is a possible D gene (6 bases). Germline CDR1 and CDR2: MNHEY and SMNVEV (reference sequence). This CDR3 comprises 16 residues. V lost 4 bases to trimming and J lost 3 bases, with 18 bases between them. The CDR3 region has the DNA TGTGCCAGCAGTTCCGGGGTCGGGGGGGCATACACTGAAGCTTTCTTT. It specifies CASSSGVGGAYTEAFF.

This clone was counted a single time. The genes are TRBV7-9 and TRBJ1-2, with D possibly TRBD1 on 6 matching bases. CDR3 length: 15 residues. In germline, CDR1 is SEHNR, CDR2 FQNEAQ (reference sequence). The V end lost 5 bases, the J end lost 4 bases, and 17 bases lay between the germline ends. The CDR3 DNA reads as TGTGCCAGCAGCCCATCGAAGGCAGGGGCCTATGGCTACACCTTC. This sequence encodes CASSPSKAGAYGYTF. Using reference TRBV7-9 and TRBJ1-2 for the parts outside the CDR3, the full variable domain is DTGVSQNPRHKITKRGQNVTFRCDPISEHNRLYWYRQTLGQGPEFLTYFQNEAQLEKSRLLSDRFSAERPKGSFSTLEIQRTEQGDSAMYLCASSPSKAGAYGYTFGSGTRLTVV.

The chain uses TRBV19 and TRBJ2-4; D is perhaps TRBD1 (6 bases). The CDR3 runs 19 residues. Germline CDR1 and CDR2: LNHDA and SQIVND (reference sequence). V was cut by 0 bases and J by 0 bases, with 18 bases left in between. The chain's CDR3 is CASSIDYRGGDLAKNIQYF. CDR3 in DNA: TGTGCCAGTAGTATAGATTATCGAGGGGGAGACCTAGCCAAAAACATTCAGTACTTC. The variable domain in full, completed from reference TRBV19 and TRBJ2-4, reads DGGITQSPKYLFRKEGQNVTLSCEQNLNHDAMYWYRQDPGQGLRLIYYSQIVNDFQKGDIAEGYSVSREKKESFPLTVTSAQKNPTAFYLCASSIDYRGGDLAKNIQYFGAGTRLSVL.

This clone came up once. V and J are TRBV9 and TRBJ2-3; D gene ambiguous. The germline V gene has CDR1 SGDLS and CDR2 YYNGEE. The V gene lost 4 bases and the J gene lost 0 bases, with 18 bases spanning the gap. The CDR3 loop spans 17 amino acids. CDR3 in amino acids: CASSTLSTQTSTDTQYF. DNA of the CDR3: TGTGCCAGCAGCACACTCTCAACTCAGACTAGCACAGATACGCAGTATTTT.

The rearrangement links TRBV5-4 to TRBJ2-5; the match to TRBD2 covers 8 bases. There are 14 residues in the CDR3. Germline V gives CDR1 SGHNT, CDR2 YYREEE (reference sequence). With 1 base clipped from V and 2 bases from J, the junction kept 1 base outside the gene matches. Here the CDR3 reads CASSLRGGQETQYF. The CDR3 nucleotides read TGTGCCAGCAGCTTGCGGGGGGGACAAGAGACCCAGTACTTC.

The rearrangement uses TRBV19 and TRBJ1-1; the D is unclear. Trimming took 8 bases from V and 0 from J, leaving 16 bases between them. From germline, CDR1 is LNHDA and CDR2 SQIVND (reference sequence). The CDR3 loop spans 15 amino acids. CDR3 in DNA: TGTGCCAGTGCTTCGGACTTAATCATGAACACTGAAGCTTTCTTT. Protein: CASASDLIMNTEAFF. The variable domain in full, with the rest retrieved from reference TRBV19 and TRBJ1-1, is DGGITQSPKYLFRKEGQNVTLSCEQNLNHDAMYWYRQDPGQGLRLIYYSQIVNDFQKGDIAEGYSVSREKKESFPLTVTSAQKNPTAFYLCASASDLIMNTEAFFGQGTRLTVV.

The V and J genes are TRBV7-2 and TRBJ2-2; TRBD2 matches 8 bases. The CDR3 consists of 16 residues. The trim removed 1 base at V and 2 bases at J, leaving 3 bases unmatched. Germline V lookup: CDR1 SGHTA, CDR2 FQGNSA. This CDR3 is CASSLGAGVNTGELFF. The CDR3 region has the DNA TGTGCCAGCAGCTTAGGAGCGGGGGTCAACACCGGGGAGCTGTTTTTT.

The chain employs TRBV5-1 and TRBJ1-2, with 8 bases fitting TRBD1. The V gene end was trimmed by 4 bases and the J gene end by 3 bases; junction bases not matched to a gene: 8. The germline CDR1 and CDR2 sequences are SGHRS and YFSETQ. The CDR3 contains 15 residues. CDR3 sequence reads: CASSPDATGDYGYTF. CDR3 nucleotide sequence: TGCGCCAGCAGCCCCGATGCGACAGGGGACTATGGCTACACCTTC.

The chain employs TRBV6-5 and TRBJ1-1; the match to TRBD1 covers 8 bases. The CDR3 sequence is 14 residues long. CDR1 is MNHEY, CDR2 SVGAGI, per germline. After removal of 7 bases from V and 1 base from J, the junction contained 5 bases not matched to a gene. The DNA for the CDR3 is TGTGCCAGCACTCGGACAGGGTCGAACACTGAAGCTTTCTTT. It translates to CASTRTGSNTEAFF.

The chain joins TRBV5-6 to TRBJ1-2; TRBD1 is a possible D gene (6 bases). From germline, CDR1 is SGHDT and CDR2 YYEEEE. The ends were cut back, 5 bases at V and 0 bases at J, with 23 bases in the middle. The length of the CDR3 is 18 residues. The CDR3 coding sequence is TGTGCCAGCAGTTTTACTACCGTACAGGGTTCAGCTAACTATGGCTACACCTTC. Protein product: CASSFTTVQGSANYGYTF.

The chain employs TRBV5-1 and TRBJ1-1; possibly TRBD1 for D (6 bases). Germline lookup yields CDR1 SGHRS and CDR2 YFSETQ. Trimming left V 1 base short and J 1 base short, with 11 bases between. This CDR3 contains 15 residues. Here the CDR3 reads CASSLIQGKNTEAFF. DNA of the CDR3: TGCGCCAGCAGCTTGATACAGGGAAAGAACACTGAAGCTTTCTTT.

The chain carries TRBV6-2 or TRBV6-3 and TRBJ1-3; 7 positions agree with TRBD1. V dropped 6 bases and J dropped 6; count of bases not matched to a gene: 11. This CDR3 spans 15 amino acids. Germline V gives CDR1 MNHEY, CDR2 SVGEGT. This chain's CDR3 is CASSSRRGSSNTIYF. The CDR3 DNA is TGTGCCAGCAGCTCCCGCAGGGGGTCTTCAAACACCATATATTTT.

This chain links TRBV19 with TRBJ1-5; D is perhaps TRBD1 (5 bases). The CDR3 is 14 residues long. Trimming shortened V by 5 bases and J by 4 bases, and 12 bases separated the two germline ends. The germline V gene encodes CDR1 LNHDA and CDR2 SQIVND (reference sequence). The CDR3 protein is CASSLGTANQPQHF. As DNA, the CDR3 is TGTGCCAGTAGTCTGGGGACTGCTAATCAGCCCCAGCATTTT.

The chain employs TRBV6-2 or TRBV6-3 and TRBJ2-1, with D unclear. The length of the CDR3 is 15 residues. Germline V gene sequence: CDR1 MNHEY, CDR2 SVGEGT. V lost 3 bases and J 0 bases, leaving 9 bases between the germline ends. This chain's CDR3 is CASSYGKSSYNEQFF. CDR3 sequence (DNA): TGTGCCAGCAGTTATGGCAAAAGCTCCTACAATGAGCAGTTCTTC.

The chain links TRBV10-3 to TRBJ1-2; TRBD1 matches at 8 bases. Germline lookup yields CDR1 ENHRY and CDR2 SYGVKD. The junction had 12 bases not matched to a gene; V was cut back by 10 bases and J by 8 bases. CDR3 length: 13 amino acids. CDR3 region: CASSGTGNGGYTF. In nucleotides, the CDR3 is TGTGCCAGTTCCGGGACAGGAAATGGCGGCTACACCTTC.

The gene calls are TRBV28 and TRBJ1-5; D call uncertain. CDR1 is MDHEN, CDR2 SYDVKM, per germline. The germline V and J ends were trimmed by 5 bases and 2 bases, with 31 bases remaining between them. This CDR3 comprises 21 residues. The CDR3 bases are TGTGCCAGCAGTCGTAAGCCGGCGGGATCCGGGGATTTTGTAGGCAATCAGCCCCAGCATTTT. Translated: CASSRKPAGSGDFVGNQPQHF.

The CDR3 nucleotides read TGTGCCAGCAGCTTAGCCGTGATTGCCAGAACGAAGATAAACACAGATACGCAGTATTTT. Protein product: CASSLAVIARTKINTDTQYF. This chain uses TRBV7-2 with TRBJ2-3; the D is unclear. Germline CDR1 is SGHTA and CDR2 is FQGNSA. V was trimmed by 0 bases and J by 2 bases, leaving 24 bases between them. The CDR3 sequence is 20 residues long.

The rearrangement joins TRBV18 to TRBJ1-5; D is perhaps TRBD1 (5 bases). V lost 6 bases to trimming and J lost 4 bases, with 10 bases between them. Germline V lookup: CDR1 KGHSH, CDR2 LQKENI. This CDR3 has 13 amino acids. In DNA, the CDR3 is TGTGCCAGCTCCCGGGGGGGGAATCAGCCCCAGCATTTT. This encodes CASSRGGNQPQHF.

The CDR3 protein is CASSRRDLVNTGELFF. DNA for the CDR3: TGTGCCAGCAGCCGCCGGGACTTGGTGAACACCGGGGAGCTGTTTTTT. The V and J genes are TRBV7-8 and TRBJ2-2, with TRBD2 as a possible D gene (6 bases). In germline, CDR1 is SGHVS, CDR2 FQNEAQ. The CDR3 length is 16 residues. V lost 5 bases and J 1 base, leaving 14 bases between the germline ends.

V gene TRBV5-5 combines with J gene TRBJ1-5; D is unclear. CDR1 and CDR2 (germline): SGHKS, YYEKEE (reference sequence). The CDR3 runs 15 residues. Trimming removed 0 bases from V and 8 bases from J, with 15 bases in between. CDR3 bases: TGTGCCAGCAGCTTGGGACCGCAGCTAGCGGAGCCCCAGCATTTT. Translation gives CASSLGPQLAEPQHF.

This chain connects TRBV2 to TRBJ1-5; 7 bases fit TRBD1. The length of the CDR3 is 13 residues. From germline, CDR1 is SNHLY and CDR2 FYNNEI. The J segment lost 5 bases and the V segment lost 6 bases, leaving 4 bases of the junction unmatched. The CDR3 loop is CASSGDRDQPQHF. CDR3 nucleotide sequence: TGTGCCAGCAGCGGCGACAGGGATCAGCCCCAGCATTTT. Supplemented by reference TRBV2 and TRBJ1-5, the full variable domain reads EPEVTQTPSHQVTQMGQEVILRCVPISNHLYFYWYRQILGQKVEFLVSFYNNEISEKSEIFDDQFSVERPDGSNFTLKIRSTKLEDSAMYFCASSGDRDQPQHFGDGTRLSIL.

V is TRBV6-6 and J is TRBJ2-5; D is unresolved. The CDR3 is 11 residues long. V lost 5 bases to trimming and J lost 5 bases, with 6 bases between them. Germline CDR1 is MNHNY and CDR2 is SVGAGI (reference sequence). The CDR3 loop is CASSLLETQYF. Here the CDR3 DNA reads TGTGCCAGCAGTCTTCTCGAGACCCAGTACTTC.

This clone is a singleton in its sample. The V and J genes are TRBV18 and TRBJ2-1, with D perhaps TRBD2 (5 bases). Germline V gene lookup returns CDR1 KGHSH and CDR2 LQKENI. V gave up 3 bases and J gave up 7 bases, with 10 bases separating them. The CDR3 sequence is 13 residues long. The DNA for the CDR3 is TGTGCCAGCTCACCGACAAGGGAGAATGAGCAGTTCTTC. It translates to CASSPTRENEQFF.

V and J are TRBV21-1 and TRBJ1-6; TRBD1 reflects the table's D call only, with no check against the DNA. TRBV21-1 is annotated as a pseudogene. The CDR3 covers 19 residues. The CDR3 nucleotides read TGTGCCAGCAGCAAAAAAAGGAGGTTATGGGACAGGGGTGGTTCACCCCTCCACTTT. Translation: CASSKKRRLWDRGGSPLHF.

This clone was observed a single time. This chain links TRBV29-1 with TRBJ2-1; 10 bases align to TRBD1. V trimming: 3 bases; J trimming: 0 bases; junction bases outside the gene matches: 5. This CDR3 region has 16 residues. Germline CDR1 SQVTM, CDR2 ANQGSEA. This CDR3 is CSVELGTGVSYNEQFF. CDR3 DNA sequence: TGCAGCGTTGAGCTAGGGACAGGGGTCTCCTACAATGAGCAGTTCTTC.

The rearrangement joins TRBV11-3 to TRBJ2-2, with 7 bases lining up with TRBD2. Trimming took 4 bases from V and 6 from J; bases not matched to a gene: 8. The CDR3 length is 15 residues. The germline CDR1 and CDR2 sequences are SGHNT and YENEEA. The CDR3 loop is CASSSGGGVPGELFF. The CDR3 nucleotides are TGTGCCAGCAGCTCTGGGGGGGGAGTGCCCGGGGAGCTGTTTTTT.

Concerning this clone: Other DNA sequences in the sample encode the same CDR3. The chain links TRBV15 to TRBJ2-7; 9 bases align to TRBD1. This CDR3 is 14 amino acids long. V shed 3 bases, J shed 7 bases, and the junction held 7 bases outside the gene matches. Germline CDR1 reads LNHNV; CDR2 reads YYDKDF (reference sequence). Here the CDR3 DNA reads TGTGCCACCAGCAGGGACAGGGGATATAGGGAGCAGTACTTC. This gives the protein CATSRDRGYREQYF.

The V and J genes are TRBV7-2 and TRBJ1-3; 7 positions agree with TRBD1. CDR1 SGHTA and CDR2 FQGNSA come from the germline V gene. V lost 6 bases to trimming and J lost 4 bases; unmatched junction nucleotides: 15. The CDR3 totals 17 residues. The CDR3 protein is CASSPADRAGRGNTIYF. CDR3 nucleotide sequence: TGTGCCAGCAGTCCTGCTGACAGGGCTGGTAGGGGAAACACCATATATTTT.

V usage is TRBV11-3 and J usage is TRBJ1-1, with a tentative D call TRBD1 (6 bases). The CDR3 runs to 15 residues. Trimming pared 5 bases from V and 6 bases from J, leaving 19 bases between. Looked up from germline, CDR1 is SGHNT and CDR2 is YENEEA. CDR3 sequence (DNA): TGTGCCAGCAGCAGGTCCCGCACAGGGTACTCTGAAGCTTTCTTT. It codes for CASSRSRTGYSEAFF.

Worth noting for this clone: Other DNA sequences within the sample encode an identical CDR3. The chain combines TRBV5-1 with TRBJ2-7; 9 bases fit TRBD2. The CDR3 covers 14 residues. Per germline, CDR1 SGHRS and CDR2 YFSETQ. V was pared by 1 base and J by 1 base, with 0 bases of the junction left unmatched. The CDR3 DNA reads TGCGCCAGCAGCTTGAGCGGGGGGTCCTACGAGCAGTACTTC. Protein product: CASSLSGGSYEQYF. Full variable domain (missing parts from reference TRBV5-1 and TRBJ2-7): KAGVTQTPRYLIKTRGQQVTLSCSPISGHRSVSWYQQTPGQGLQFLFEYFSETQRNKGNFPGRFSGRQFSNSRSEMNVSTLELGDSALYLCASSLSGGSYEQYFGPGTRLTVT.

This clone has just one count. The rearrangement links TRBV5-6 to TRBJ1-1; TRBD1 might be the D (5 bases). The V and J ends lost 4 bases and 3 bases respectively, with 16 bases between them. The CDR3 has 15 residues. Germline assignment: CDR1 SGHDT and CDR2 YYEEEE. The CDR3 coding sequence is TGTGCCAGCAGCCGTCGTGGGGCGTACGACACTGAAGCTTTCTTT. It yields the protein CASSRRGAYDTEAFF.

V usage is TRBV6-4 and J usage is TRBJ2-1; 12 bases align to TRBD2. The CDR3 loop spans 18 amino acids. Germline loops: CDR1 MRHNA, CDR2 SNTAGT. The V and J ends lost 2 bases and 4 bases, in that order; junction bases with no gene match: 9. As DNA, the CDR3 is TGTGCCAGCAGTGACCAGAGCCTAGCGGGGGGGCGATACAATGAGCAGTTCTTC. Translating gives CASSDQSLAGGRYNEQFF.